This TCR beta chain was sequenced for a study of blood T cell repertoires in COVID-19 (dated by TCRdb to about 2020). About the study as a whole: Samples covering the acute and convalescent phases of COVID-19 were provided by collaborators in the United States, Italy and Spain. HLA class I and class II types, where available, came from metadata supplied by the sample provider rather than from assay-based typing. The prospective study material was composed of cDNA or gDNA derived from T cells, B-cell-depleted T cells, or PBMCs. The repertoires were released in a freely available public database meant as a resource for research on the immune response to SARS-CoV-2. Sample metadata almost always included a de-identified subject ID, COVID-19 status, age in years and sex. The samples were drawn from the first 160 participants of the ongoing ImmuneRACE study and from 950 to 1,500 subjects provided by 6 global collaborators. Deeply sampled blood TCRbeta repertoires from subjects exposed to, actively infected with, or recovered from COVID-19 were included in the dataset.

Germline trimming amounts to 4 bases on V and 4 bases on J, with 7 as the count of junction bases outside the gene matches. There are 14 amino acids in the CDR3, from cysteine to phenylalanine inclusive. CDR3 DNA only is kept here, 42 bases in frame from base 1. As encoded in the germline V gene, CDR1 is SGHRS while CDR2 is YFSETQ. On this clone itself: What antigen it recognizes has not been identified. No qualities accompany the bases; no much larger clone lies one base away.

The immunoSEQ Assay, a bias-controlled multiplex PCR, was used to amplify TCRbeta CDR3 regions from genomic DNA. Concerning the study's data processing: The number of nucleated cells in each sample was estimated from the amplification of reference gene primers within the assay. To quantify the absolute abundance of each unique TCRbeta CDR3 rearrangement, sequence reads were collapsed and filtered. For each sample, productive Simpson clonality was calculated as the square root of Simpson's diversity index across productive rearrangements. As stored in TCRdb, this immuneACCESS dataset retains in-frame rearrangements with V and J assigned. A fraction of the clones does not appear; measured against another copy, unresolved V genes explain less than half of the discrepancy, and the remainder lacks a known reason. Clonal size and the V and J genes are those of that table, whereas D and trimming came from the DNA. For this sample there are 250,000 to 300,000 clones; over 80% appear just once. Clones ranked in the top ten supply about 4.5% of the sample.

Findings and caveats that apply to the study as a whole: The quantity of clinical and demographic metadata differed by source and by participant and was supplied without curation.

Samples from volunteer blood donors who had recovered from COVID-19 were contributed by a second Seattle source. Each collaborating institution followed its own protocols to collect whole blood in K2EDTA tubes. For TCRbeta analysis, collaborators shipped samples as frozen whole blood, isolated PBMCs, or DNA extracted from either of those sample types. The chain employs TRBV5-1 and TRBJ1-2; 7 bases in the junction line up with TRBD1. Specimen: peripheral blood. This TCR was sampled from a man aged 55 to 70 who had recovered from COVID-19. In nucleotide form, the sequence is TGCGCCAGCAGCATAGGGGACAGAAGCTATGGCTACACCTTC. It translates to CASSIGDRSYGYTF.